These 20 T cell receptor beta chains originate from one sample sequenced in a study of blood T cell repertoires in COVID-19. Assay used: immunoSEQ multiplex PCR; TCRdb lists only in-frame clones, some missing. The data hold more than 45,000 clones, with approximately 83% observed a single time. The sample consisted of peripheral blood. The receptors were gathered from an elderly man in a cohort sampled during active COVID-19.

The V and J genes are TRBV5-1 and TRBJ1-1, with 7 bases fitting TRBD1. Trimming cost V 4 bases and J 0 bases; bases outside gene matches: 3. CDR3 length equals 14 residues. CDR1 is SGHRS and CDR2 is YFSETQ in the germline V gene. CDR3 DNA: TGCGCCAGCAGCGGAGGGGGCCTGAACACTGAAGCTTTCTTT. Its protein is CASSGGGLNTEAFF.

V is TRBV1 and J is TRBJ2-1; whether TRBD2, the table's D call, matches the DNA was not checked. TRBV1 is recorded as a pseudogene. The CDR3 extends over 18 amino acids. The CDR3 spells CTSSQVDRGINSYNEQFF. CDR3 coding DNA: TGCACCAGCAGCCAAGTTGATCGCGGGATAAACTCCTACAATGAGCAGTTCTTC.

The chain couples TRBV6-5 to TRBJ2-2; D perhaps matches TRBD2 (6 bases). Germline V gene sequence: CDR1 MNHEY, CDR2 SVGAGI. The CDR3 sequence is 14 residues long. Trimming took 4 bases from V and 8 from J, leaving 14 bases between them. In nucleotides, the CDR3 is TGTGCCAGCAGTTCCACGGGACTCAGAGGGGAGCTGTTTTTT. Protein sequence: CASSSTGLRGELFF.

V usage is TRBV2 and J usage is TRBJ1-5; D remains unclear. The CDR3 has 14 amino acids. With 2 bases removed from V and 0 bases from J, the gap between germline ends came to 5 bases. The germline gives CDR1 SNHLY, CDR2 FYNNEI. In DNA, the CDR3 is TGTGCCAGCAGTGAACTATATAGCAATCAGCCCCAGCATTTT. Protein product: CASSELYSNQPQHF.

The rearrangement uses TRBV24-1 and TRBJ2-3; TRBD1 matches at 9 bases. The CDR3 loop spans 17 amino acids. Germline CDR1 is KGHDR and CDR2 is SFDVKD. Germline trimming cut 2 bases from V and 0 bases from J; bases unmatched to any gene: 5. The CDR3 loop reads CATSDSGQGPSTDTQYF. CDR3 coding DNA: TGTGCCACCAGTGATTCGGGACAGGGTCCTAGCACAGATACGCAGTATTTT.

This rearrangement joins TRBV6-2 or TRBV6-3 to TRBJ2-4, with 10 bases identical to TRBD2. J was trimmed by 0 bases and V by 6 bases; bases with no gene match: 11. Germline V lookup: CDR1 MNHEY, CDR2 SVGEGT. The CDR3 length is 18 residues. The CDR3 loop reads CASSRLSGRLLAKNIQYF. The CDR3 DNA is TGTGCCAGCAGCAGACTTAGCGGGAGGCTACTAGCCAAAAACATTCAGTACTTC.

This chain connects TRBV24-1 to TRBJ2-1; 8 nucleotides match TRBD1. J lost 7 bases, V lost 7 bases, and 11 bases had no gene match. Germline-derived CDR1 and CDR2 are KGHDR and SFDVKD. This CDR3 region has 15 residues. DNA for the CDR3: TGTGCCACCAGGCCCGGGACAGGTCGAGGGAATGAGCAGTTCTTC. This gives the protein CATRPGTGRGNEQFF.

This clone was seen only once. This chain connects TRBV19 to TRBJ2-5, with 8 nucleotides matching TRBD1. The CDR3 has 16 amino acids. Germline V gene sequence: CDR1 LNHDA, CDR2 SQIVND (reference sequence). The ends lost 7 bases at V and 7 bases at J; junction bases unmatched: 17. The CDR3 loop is CASKGGQGEVIGTQYF. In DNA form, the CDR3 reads TGTGCCAGTAAGGGCGGACAGGGCGAGGTTATCGGGACCCAGTACTTC.

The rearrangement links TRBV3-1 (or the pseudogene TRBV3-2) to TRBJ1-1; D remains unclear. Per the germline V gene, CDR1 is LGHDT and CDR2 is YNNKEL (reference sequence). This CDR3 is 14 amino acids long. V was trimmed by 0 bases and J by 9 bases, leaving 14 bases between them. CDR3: CASSQEYLPDQAFF. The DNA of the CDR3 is TGTGCCAGCAGCCAAGAGTATCTGCCAGATCAAGCTTTCTTT.

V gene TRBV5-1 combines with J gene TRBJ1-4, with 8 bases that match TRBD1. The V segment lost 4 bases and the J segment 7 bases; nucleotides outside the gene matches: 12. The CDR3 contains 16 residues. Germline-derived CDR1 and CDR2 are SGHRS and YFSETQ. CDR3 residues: CASSRSRDRRGEKLFF. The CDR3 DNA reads TGCGCCAGCAGCCGATCCCGGGACAGGAGAGGTGAAAAACTGTTTTTT.

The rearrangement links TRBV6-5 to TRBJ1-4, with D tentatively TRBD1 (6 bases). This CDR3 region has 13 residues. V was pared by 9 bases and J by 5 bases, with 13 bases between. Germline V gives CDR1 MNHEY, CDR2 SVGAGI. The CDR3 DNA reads TGTGCCAGTACCGGACAGACCAATGAAAAACTGTTTTTT. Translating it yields CASTGQTNEKLFF.

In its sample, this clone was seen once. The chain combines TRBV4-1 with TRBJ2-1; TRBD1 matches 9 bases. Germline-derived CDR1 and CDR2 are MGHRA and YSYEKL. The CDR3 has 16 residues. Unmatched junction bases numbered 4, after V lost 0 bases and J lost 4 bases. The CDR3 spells CASSQDMTGGYNEQFF. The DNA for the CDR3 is TGCGCCAGCAGCCAAGATATGACAGGGGGTTACAATGAGCAGTTCTTC.

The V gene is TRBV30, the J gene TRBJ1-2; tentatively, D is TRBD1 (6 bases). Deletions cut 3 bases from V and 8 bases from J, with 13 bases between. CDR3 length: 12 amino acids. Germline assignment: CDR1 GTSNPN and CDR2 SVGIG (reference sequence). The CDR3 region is CAWSRDNEGYTF. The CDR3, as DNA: TGTGCCTGGAGCCGGGACAATGAAGGCTACACCTTC.

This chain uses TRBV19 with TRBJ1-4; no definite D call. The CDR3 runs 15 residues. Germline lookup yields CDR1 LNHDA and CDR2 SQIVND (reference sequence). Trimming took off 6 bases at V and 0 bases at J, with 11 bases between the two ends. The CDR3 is CASRPDATTNEKLFF. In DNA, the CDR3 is TGTGCCAGTAGGCCCGATGCGACAACTAATGAAAAACTGTTTTTT. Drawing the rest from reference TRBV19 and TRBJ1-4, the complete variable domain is DGGITQSPKYLFRKEGQNVTLSCEQNLNHDAMYWYRQDPGQGLRLIYYSQIVNDFQKGDIAEGYSVSREKKESFPLTVTSAQKNPTAFYLCASRPDATTNEKLFFGSGTQLSVL.

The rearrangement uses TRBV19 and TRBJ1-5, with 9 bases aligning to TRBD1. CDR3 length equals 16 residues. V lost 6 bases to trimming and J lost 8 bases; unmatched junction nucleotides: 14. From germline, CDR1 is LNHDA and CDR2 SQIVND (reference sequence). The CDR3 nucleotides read TGTGCCAGTAGCGGACAGGGGATCGGCCTTGAGAAGCCCCAGCATTTT. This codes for CASSGQGIGLEKPQHF.

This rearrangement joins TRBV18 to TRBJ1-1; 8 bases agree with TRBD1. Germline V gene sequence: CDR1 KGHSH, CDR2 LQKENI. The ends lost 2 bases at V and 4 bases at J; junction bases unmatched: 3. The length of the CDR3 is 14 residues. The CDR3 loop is CASSPNTGGTEAFF. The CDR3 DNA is TGTGCCAGCTCACCAAATACAGGGGGCACTGAAGCTTTCTTT.

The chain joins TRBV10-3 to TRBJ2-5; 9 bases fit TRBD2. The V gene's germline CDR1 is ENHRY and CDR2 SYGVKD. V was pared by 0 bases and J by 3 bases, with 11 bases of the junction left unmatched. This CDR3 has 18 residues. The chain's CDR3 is CAISESVAGGYQKETQYF. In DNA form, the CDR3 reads TGTGCCATCAGTGAGTCAGTGGCGGGAGGGTATCAGAAAGAGACCCAGTACTTC.

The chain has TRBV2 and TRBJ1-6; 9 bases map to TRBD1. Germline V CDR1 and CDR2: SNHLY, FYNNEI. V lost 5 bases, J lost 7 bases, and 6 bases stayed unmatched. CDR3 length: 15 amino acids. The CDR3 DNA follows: TGTGCCAGCAGTTCAACAGGGGGCGTAAATTCACCCCTCCACTTT. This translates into CASSSTGGVNSPLHF. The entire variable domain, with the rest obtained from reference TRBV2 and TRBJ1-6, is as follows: EPEVTQTPSHQVTQMGQEVILRCVPISNHLYFYWYRQILGQKVEFLVSFYNNEISEKSEIFDDQFSVERPDGSNFTLKIRSTKLEDSAMYFCASSSTGGVNSPLHFGNGTRLTVT.

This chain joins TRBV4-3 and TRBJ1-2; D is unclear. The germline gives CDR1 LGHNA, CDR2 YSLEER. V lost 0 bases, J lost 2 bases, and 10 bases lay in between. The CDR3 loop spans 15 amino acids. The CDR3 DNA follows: TGCGCCAGCAGCCAAGATTTGTTCGGGAACTATGGCTACACCTTC. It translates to CASSQDLFGNYGYTF.

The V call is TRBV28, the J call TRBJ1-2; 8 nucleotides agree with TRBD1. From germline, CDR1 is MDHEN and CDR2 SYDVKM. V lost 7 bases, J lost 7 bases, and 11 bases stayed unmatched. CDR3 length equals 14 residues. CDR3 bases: TGTGCCAGCACCCAATTGGACAGGGATAGTGGCTACACCTTC. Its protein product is CASTQLDRDSGYTF.